This T cell receptor (beta chain) comes out of a study of CD8 T cells in Susac syndrome. It was with random hexamers that roughly 0.5 to 1 ug RNA was reverse transcribed. A multiplex approach, immunoSEQ multiplex PCR, amplified TCR beta CDR3 across 54 Vbeta and 13 Jbeta. TCRdb reprocessed the immunoSEQ multiplex PCR reads with MiXCR, giving one entry per CDR3 protein. Among under 150,000 distinct CDR3 sequences listed, approximately 95% were seen once. Negative isolation was used for CD8+ and CD4+ T cells and FACS enrichment for TEMRA cells. Points from the study as a whole: When the CD4+ T cell repertoires of patients with Susac syndrome were examined, they did not show any clonal expansion.

In the case of this clonotype: Its antigen is undetermined.

This CDR3 region has 15 residues. Germline CDR1 KGHSH, CDR2 LQKENI. The V end lost 3 bases, the J end lost 3 bases, and 13 bases lay between the germline ends. The receptor comes from a human donor with Susac syndrome. The sample comprised CD4+ T cells from PBMCs. The V call is TRBV18, the J call TRBJ2-3, with D unresolved. DNA of the CDR3: TGTGCCAGCTCACCCCTAAGCCTACCGACAGATACGCAGTATTTT. It encodes CASSPLSLPTDTQYF.